The count of the clone carrying this TCR beta chain is one. Its antigen is not identified. Sequencing used immunoSEQ multiplex PCR; TCRdb keeps in-frame clones, though not all of them. In the table there are about 31,000 clones, approximately 80% of which are singletons. The entry originates in a study of graft-versus-host responses after intestinal transplantation. Study-wide findings and caveats: GvH clones were identified in recipient marrow, with some first appearing in ileum or blood. In patients with graft-donor T cell macrochimerism, allograft graft-versus-host to host-versus-graft clonal ratios were high.

The CDR3 sequence is 15 residues long. CDR1 SGHRS and CDR2 YFSETQ come from the germline V gene. After removal of 4 bases from V and 5 bases from J, the junction contained 8 bases not matched to a gene. Source: unstimulated CD8+ T cells sorted from spleen or lymph node cells, taken before intestinal transplant. This chain joins TRBV5-1 and TRBJ2-5; TRBD1 aligns across 10 bases. The receptor comes from a human donor who received an intestinal transplant. CDR3 loop: CASSAAGTGDETQYF. The CDR3, as DNA: TGCGCCAGCAGCGCCGCCGGGACAGGGGACGAGACCCAGTACTTC.